These T cell receptor beta chains were read from a single sample in a study of graft-versus-host responses after intestinal transplantation. Profiling relied on immunoSEQ multiplex PCR, and the TCRdb table lists in-frame clones only, not all of them. The table records over 80,000 clones, 75% to 95% of them present only once. Their specific antigens are unknown. The source was unstimulated CD4+ T cells sorted from spleen or lymph node cells, collected before transplant. These receptors all come from a human donor who was the organ donor for an intestinal transplant. Both conserved end residues are part of each CDR3. The D gene is left open where the match is weak. Rows give clone size only sometimes, using once, few, many, or a class for an expanded clone.

j_call: TRBJ1-2; clone_size: .; d_call: .; v_call: TRBV7-2; cdr3_nt: TGTGCCAGCACCTCCACGAGGACATTTCTAGGGTATGGCTACACCTTC; cdr3_aa: CASTSTRTFLGYGYTF
j_call: TRBJ2-3; clone_size: once; d_call: .; v_call: TRBV9; cdr3_nt: TGTGCCAGCAGCGGGGGAGCGGGCTCTAGCACAGATACGCAGTATTTT; cdr3_aa: CASSGGAGSSTDTQYF
j_call: TRBJ2-7; clone_size: .; d_call: .; v_call: TRBV7-3; cdr3_nt: TGTGCCAGCAGCTTATCAGGGGCCTACGAGCAGTACTTC; cdr3_aa: CASSLSGAYEQYF
j_call: TRBJ2-3; clone_size: .; d_call: .; v_call: TRBV4-2; cdr3_nt: TGTGCCAGCAGCCTGGACGGGACGGGGGGCCCCACAGATACGCAGTATTTT; cdr3_aa: CASSLDGTGGPTDTQYF
j_call: TRBJ1-1; clone_size: .; d_call: .; v_call: TRBV11-2; cdr3_nt: TGTGCCAGCAGCCCGACGGGGCCGTGGGGAGGCACTGAAGCTTTCTTT; cdr3_aa: CASSPTGPWGGTEAFF
j_call: TRBJ2-7; clone_size: .; d_call: .; v_call: TRBV4-1; cdr3_nt: TGCGCCAGCAGCCAAGATCCAAACCGCATCGGCGGCGAGCAGTACTTC; cdr3_aa: CASSQDPNRIGGEQYF
j_call: TRBJ2-1; clone_size: .; d_call: TRBD2; v_call: TRBV27; cdr3_nt: TGTGCCAGCAGTTTATCGCGAGCGGGGGCAACCTCCTACAATGAGCAGTTCTTC; cdr3_aa: CASSLSRAGATSYNEQFF
j_call: TRBJ1-5; clone_size: .; d_call: .; v_call: TRBV6-1; cdr3_nt: TGTGCCAGCAGCCTTACAGGAAGAAATCAGCCCCAGCATTTT; cdr3_aa: CASSLTGRNQPQHF
j_call: TRBJ2-1; clone_size: .; d_call: TRBD2; v_call: TRBV5-1; cdr3_nt: TGCGCCAGCAGCTTTGGACTAGCGGGGGCCCGCGCATATAATGAGCAGTTCTTC; cdr3_aa: CASSFGLAGARAYNEQFF
j_call: TRBJ1-2; clone_size: .; d_call: .; v_call: TRBV6-1; cdr3_nt: TGTGCCAGCAGTGAGCCCCGATGGACGGACTCTAACTATGGCTACACCTTC; cdr3_aa: CASSEPRWTDSNYGYTF
j_call: TRBJ2-7; clone_size: few; d_call: .; v_call: TRBV6-4; cdr3_nt: TGTGCCAGCTCTAAGGAGGCGGCGTCGCTCTACGAGCAGTACTTC; cdr3_aa: CASSKEAASLYEQYF
j_call: TRBJ2-3; clone_size: .; d_call: .; v_call: TRBV7-2; cdr3_nt: TGTGCCAGCAGCTCTTACACAGATACGCAGTATTTT; cdr3_aa: CASSSYTDTQYF
j_call: TRBJ2-6; clone_size: .; d_call: .; v_call: TRBV19; cdr3_nt: TGTGCCAGTAGTATATTAGGCAGGGTGGTTTCTGGGGCCAACGTCCTGACTTTC; cdr3_aa: CASSILGRVVSGANVLTF
j_call: TRBJ1-5; clone_size: .; d_call: TRBD1; v_call: TRBV4-2; cdr3_nt: TGTGCCAGCAGCCCTAGTAGACAGGGGCTCAGCAATCAGCCCCAGCATTTT; cdr3_aa: CASSPSRQGLSNQPQHF
j_call: TRBJ2-7; clone_size: .; d_call: TRBD1; v_call: TRBV11-2; cdr3_nt: TGTGCCAGCAGCTTAGGTGACAGGGTGGGGGAGCAGTACTTC; cdr3_aa: CASSLGDRVGEQYF
j_call: TRBJ1-5; clone_size: .; d_call: .; v_call: TRBV6-1; cdr3_nt: TGTGCCAGCAGATGGGAGAGGGGCAATCAGCCCCAGCATTTT; cdr3_aa: CASRWERGNQPQHF
j_call: TRBJ2-5; clone_size: .; d_call: TRBD2; v_call: TRBV27; cdr3_nt: TGTGCCAGCAGTTTTGGGTCTAGCGGGGGGATCAAAGAGACCCAGTACTTC; cdr3_aa: CASSFGSSGGIKETQYF
j_call: TRBJ1-1; clone_size: .; d_call: TRBD1; v_call: TRBV4-3; cdr3_nt: TGCGCCAGCACCTTATTGACTCGTGACAGGGGACGTGAAGCTTTCTTT; cdr3_aa: CASTLLTRDRGREAFF
j_call: TRBJ2-1; clone_size: .; d_call: TRBD2; v_call: TRBV4-1; cdr3_nt: TGCGCCAGCAGCCAAGCGGGGGGGAGCTCCTACAATGAGCAGTTCTTC; cdr3_aa: CASSQAGGSSYNEQFF
j_call: TRBJ1-3; clone_size: once; d_call: .; v_call: TRBV6-1; cdr3_nt: TGTGCCAGCGGCAGGACACGAGGAAACACCATATATTTT; cdr3_aa: CASGRTRGNTIYF
j_call: TRBJ1-5; clone_size: .; d_call: TRBD1; v_call: TRBV27; cdr3_nt: TGTGCCAGCAGTTCACAGGGGTCCAATCAGCCCCAGCATTTT; cdr3_aa: CASSSQGSNQPQHF
j_call: TRBJ2-1; clone_size: .; d_call: .; v_call: TRBV1; cdr3_nt: TGCACCAGCACCCTTACCGGGACTAGCGGGCGAAATGAGCAGTTCTTC; cdr3_aa: CTSTLTGTSGRNEQFF
j_call: TRBJ1-1; clone_size: .; d_call: .; v_call: TRBV7-2; cdr3_nt: TGTGCCAGCAGGCCCGGGACAAAGAACACTGAAGCTTTCTTT; cdr3_aa: CASRPGTKNTEAFF
j_call: TRBJ1-1; clone_size: .; d_call: TRBD1; v_call: TRBV7-9; cdr3_nt: TGTGCCAGCAGCTCCCTGACAGGGCGGCTTCCTGAAGCTTTCTTT; cdr3_aa: CASSSLTGRLPEAFF
j_call: TRBJ1-2; clone_size: .; d_call: .; v_call: TRBV18; cdr3_nt: TGTGCCAGCTCACTAGAGAACTATGGCTACACCTTC; cdr3_aa: CASSLENYGYTF
j_call: TRBJ2-1; clone_size: .; d_call: TRBD1; v_call: TRBV5-1; cdr3_nt: TGCGCCAGCAGCGCCACAGGGGTGATCTCCTACAATGAGCAGTTCTTC; cdr3_aa: CASSATGVISYNEQFF
j_call: TRBJ2-7; clone_size: .; d_call: TRBD1; v_call: TRBV5-1; cdr3_nt: TGCGCCAGCAGCCCGGGACAGGGTGTATCCTACGAGCAGTACTTC; cdr3_aa: CASSPGQGVSYEQYF
j_call: TRBJ2-5; clone_size: .; d_call: TRBD2; v_call: TRBV4-1; cdr3_nt: TGCGCCAGCAGCCACGAACCGGGACTAGCGGGGGCCTTTCACTTC; cdr3_aa: CASSHEPGLAGAFHF
j_call: TRBJ2-7; clone_size: .; d_call: .; v_call: TRBV6-1; cdr3_nt: TGTGCCAGCAGTGAAATCGGAGGTCGGGGGGAGCAGTACTTC; cdr3_aa: CASSEIGGRGEQYF
j_call: TRBJ1-2; clone_size: .; d_call: .; v_call: TRBV2; cdr3_nt: TGTGCCAGCAGTGGAGAGGCGAATGGCTACACCTTC; cdr3_aa: CASSGEANGYTF
j_call: TRBJ2-7; clone_size: .; d_call: .; v_call: TRBV6-1; cdr3_nt: TGTGCCAGCAGTGTTCGGGGTGTTCTCTACGAGCAGTACTTC; cdr3_aa: CASSVRGVLYEQYF
j_call: TRBJ1-2; clone_size: .; d_call: TRBD1; v_call: TRBV7-2; cdr3_nt: TGTGCCAGCAGCTTCGACAGGGGGGGGATTTATGGCTACACCTTC; cdr3_aa: CASSFDRGGIYGYTF
j_call: TRBJ2-7; clone_size: few; d_call: .; v_call: TRBV4-2; cdr3_nt: TGTGCCAGCAGCCAAGAAGGCAGGGCTTACGAGCAGTACTTC; cdr3_aa: CASSQEGRAYEQYF
j_call: TRBJ1-5; clone_size: .; d_call: .; v_call: TRBV5-1; cdr3_nt: TGCGCCAGCAGCTTGGAGCCACGTGGAGGGATTAAGCCCCAGCATTTT; cdr3_aa: CASSLEPRGGIKPQHF
j_call: TRBJ2-1; clone_size: .; d_call: TRBD2; v_call: TRBV27; cdr3_nt: TGTGCCAGCAGGAGACTAGCGGGGGGGCCGGGGGAGCAGTTCTTC; cdr3_aa: CASRRLAGGPGEQFF
j_call: TRBJ1-5; clone_size: .; d_call: TRBD1; v_call: TRBV6-5; cdr3_nt: TGTGCCAGCAGGAATTCAGGGGGCCCCAATCAGCCCCAGCATTTT; cdr3_aa: CASRNSGGPNQPQHF
j_call: TRBJ1-1; clone_size: .; d_call: TRBD1; v_call: TRBV7-2; cdr3_nt: TGTGCCAGCAGCTTAGTGGAGGGGGCTCCTGAAGCTTTCTTT; cdr3_aa: CASSLVEGAPEAFF
j_call: TRBJ1-2; clone_size: .; d_call: .; v_call: TRBV29-1; cdr3_nt: TGCAGCGTTGTTTCAGGAATCTATGGCTACACCTTC; cdr3_aa: CSVVSGIYGYTF
j_call: TRBJ1-5; clone_size: few; d_call: .; v_call: TRBV4-3; cdr3_nt: TGCGCCAGCAGCCAAGGGCCCCTCAAGCCCCAGCATTTT; cdr3_aa: CASSQGPLKPQHF
j_call: TRBJ1-1; clone_size: .; d_call: TRBD1; v_call: TRBV7-6; cdr3_nt: TGTGCCAGCAGCTTAACCCCCGGACAGGGGGTGGTAACTGAAGCTTTCTTT; cdr3_aa: CASSLTPGQGVVTEAFF
j_call: TRBJ1-1; clone_size: few; d_call: .; v_call: TRBV7-2; cdr3_nt: TGTGCCAGCAGCTTAGTTGTCGGTGAAGCTTTCTTT; cdr3_aa: CASSLVVGEAFF
j_call: TRBJ2-1; clone_size: .; d_call: TRBD2; v_call: TRBV5-1; cdr3_nt: TGCGCCAGCAGCTTGTCGCTAGCGGGGGGCGGGGAGCAGTTCTTC; cdr3_aa: CASSLSLAGGGEQFF
j_call: TRBJ1-4; clone_size: .; d_call: TRBD1; v_call: TRBV19; cdr3_nt: TGTGCCAGTAGCAGCAGACAGGGCGCAACTAATGAAAAACTGTTTTTT; cdr3_aa: CASSSRQGATNEKLFF
j_call: TRBJ2-7; clone_size: .; d_call: .; v_call: TRBV5-4; cdr3_nt: TGTGCCAGCAGCAGGGACTTCTTAGAGCAGTACTTC; cdr3_aa: CASSRDFLEQYF
j_call: TRBJ2-4; clone_size: .; d_call: .; v_call: TRBV27; cdr3_nt: TGTGCCAGCAGTCACCGAGCAGGGGACATTCAGTACTTC; cdr3_aa: CASSHRAGDIQYF
j_call: TRBJ1-1; clone_size: .; d_call: .; v_call: TRBV5-1; cdr3_nt: TGCGCCAGCAGCTTCCTTATGAACACTGAAGCTTTCTTT; cdr3_aa: CASSFLMNTEAFF
j_call: TRBJ2-3; clone_size: .; d_call: TRBD1; v_call: TRBV5-1; cdr3_nt: TGCGCCAGCAGCGTTCGACAGGGGGCTTTACCAGATACGCAGTATTTT; cdr3_aa: CASSVRQGALPDTQYF
j_call: TRBJ1-4; clone_size: .; d_call: TRBD1; v_call: TRBV9; cdr3_nt: TGTGCCAGCAGCCCCAGACAGGGAGTTAATGAAAAACTGTTTTTT; cdr3_aa: CASSPRQGVNEKLFF
j_call: TRBJ1-2; clone_size: .; d_call: TRBD1; v_call: TRBV7-3; cdr3_nt: TGTGCCAGCAGGCTACCGGGACAGGGAGTCTACACCTTC; cdr3_aa: CASRLPGQGVYTF
j_call: TRBJ1-5; clone_size: .; d_call: TRBD1; v_call: TRBV6-5; cdr3_nt: TGTGCCAGCAGTCAAGGACAGGTGGGGAATCAGCCCCAGCATTTT; cdr3_aa: CASSQGQVGNQPQHF
j_call: TRBJ2-3; clone_size: once; d_call: .; v_call: TRBV6-1; cdr3_nt: TGTGCCAGCAGACCACCGGGGGATACGCAGTATTTT; cdr3_aa: CASRPPGDTQYF